The sequence of this T cell receptor (beta chain) was determined in a study of cytomegalovirus exposure and HLA in healthy donors. Details on this clone: Its antigen is unknown.

Whole-study findings and limits: Earlier findings revealed that most TCR beta V segments proved productive either about 90% or about 30% of the time.

Germline CDR1 SGHRS, CDR2 YFSETQ. This CDR3 is built from 17 residues. The V segment lost 0 bases and the J segment 2 bases; nucleotides outside the gene matches: 3. Amplification used 60 Vbeta primers and 13 Jbeta primers. Sequencing used immunoSEQ multiplex PCR; TCRdb keeps in-frame clones, though not all of them. The sample has 55,000 to 75,000 clones. The chain links TRBV5-1 to TRBJ2-1; 12 nucleotides agree with TRBD2. Source material: PBMCs. The sequence was collected from a woman aged 25 to 45 in good health and CMV-seronegative. The chain's CDR3 is CASSLELAGGPYNEQFF. In nucleotides, the CDR3 is TGCGCCAGCAGCTTGGAGCTAGCGGGGGGGCCCTACAATGAGCAGTTCTTC.